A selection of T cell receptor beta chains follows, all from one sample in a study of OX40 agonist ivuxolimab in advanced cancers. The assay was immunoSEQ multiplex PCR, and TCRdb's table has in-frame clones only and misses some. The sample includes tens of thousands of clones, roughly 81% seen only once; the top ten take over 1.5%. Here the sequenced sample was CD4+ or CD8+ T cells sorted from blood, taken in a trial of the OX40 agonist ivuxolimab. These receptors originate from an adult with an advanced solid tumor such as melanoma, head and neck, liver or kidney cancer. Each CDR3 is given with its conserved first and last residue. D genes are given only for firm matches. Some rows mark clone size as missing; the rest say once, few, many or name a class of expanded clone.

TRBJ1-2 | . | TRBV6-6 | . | CASSYSLRGSYGYTF | TGTGCCAGCAGTTACTCGTTAAGGGGGAGCTATGGCTACACCTTC
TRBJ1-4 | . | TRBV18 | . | CASSPSRATNEKLFF | TGTGCCAGCTCGCCCTCACGGGCAACTAATGAAAAACTGTTTTTT
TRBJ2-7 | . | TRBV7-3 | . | CASSPGEGRAQQYF | TGTGCCAGCAGCCCTGGCGAGGGGCGCGCTCAGCAGTACTTC
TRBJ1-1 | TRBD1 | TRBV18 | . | CASSPRRLQDRMNTEAFF | TGTGCCAGCTCACCACGTCGATTACAGGACAGGATGAACACTGAAGCTTTCTTT
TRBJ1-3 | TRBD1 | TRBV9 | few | CASSQTGDSGNTIYF | TGTGCCAGCAGCCAGACAGGGGACAGTGGAAACACCATATATTTT
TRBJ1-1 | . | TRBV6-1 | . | CASTKGRVDTEAFF | TGTGCCAGCACCAAGGGTAGGGTGGACACTGAAGCTTTCTTT
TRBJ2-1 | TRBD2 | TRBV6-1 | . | CASSEGGGRLNEQFF | TGTGCCAGCAGTGAAGGGGGCGGGAGATTAAATGAGCAGTTCTTC
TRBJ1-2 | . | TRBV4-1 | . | CASSHGGGRYQNYGYTF | TGCGCCAGCAGCCACGGTGGGGGCCGGTACCAAAACTATGGCTACACCTTC
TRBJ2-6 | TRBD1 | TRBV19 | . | CASTLTGQGVPGANVLTF | TGTGCCAGTACCCTCACGGGACAGGGTGTCCCTGGGGCCAACGTCCTGACTTTC
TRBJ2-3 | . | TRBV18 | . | CASSPPQTDTQYF | TGTGCCAGCTCACCACCACAGACAGATACGCAGTATTTT
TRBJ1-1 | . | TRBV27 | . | CASSLPGRPNTEAFF | TGTGCCAGCAGTCTACCGGGACGGCCAAACACTGAAGCTTTCTTT
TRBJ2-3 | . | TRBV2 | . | CASSEIADTQYF | TGTGCCAGCAGTGAGATTGCGGATACGCAGTATTTT
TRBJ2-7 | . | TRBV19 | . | CASQKDVTYEQYF | TGTGCCAGCCAGAAGGACGTAACCTACGAGCAGTACTTC
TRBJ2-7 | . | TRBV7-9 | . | CASSLETSKQYF | TGTGCCAGCAGCTTAGAGACTAGTAAACAGTACTTC
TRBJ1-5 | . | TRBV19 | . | CASRPGGHSNQPQHF | TGTGCCAGTAGACCCGGGGGGCATAGCAATCAGCCCCAGCATTTT
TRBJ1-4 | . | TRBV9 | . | CASSVGGGASKELFF | TGTGCCAGCAGCGTAGGTGGGGGCGCATCCAAGGAACTGTTTTTT
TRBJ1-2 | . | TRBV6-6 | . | CASSSVGGPPYGYTF | TGTGCCAGCAGTTCCGTTGGGGGTCCCCCTTATGGCTACACCTTC
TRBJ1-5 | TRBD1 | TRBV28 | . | CASSLPGQGYQPQHF | TGTGCCAGCAGCCTACCGGGACAGGGATATCAGCCCCAGCATTTT
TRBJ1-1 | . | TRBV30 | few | CAWSVLGLDTEAFF | TGTGCCTGGAGTGTACTGGGGCTAGACACTGAAGCTTTCTTT
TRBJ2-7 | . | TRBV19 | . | CASSLEGVEYEQYF | TGTGCCAGTTCCCTTGAGGGGGTGGAATACGAGCAGTACTTC
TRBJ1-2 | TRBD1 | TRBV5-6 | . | CASSLPDRGLGGYTF | TGTGCCAGCAGCTTGCCCGACAGGGGGCTTGGCGGCTACACCTTC
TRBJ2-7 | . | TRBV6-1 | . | CASSEIRDTGEQYF | TGTGCCAGCAGTGAAATAAGGGACACGGGGGAGCAGTACTTC
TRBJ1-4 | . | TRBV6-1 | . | CASTRFLNEKLFF | TGTGCCAGCACTAGGTTCCTTAATGAAAAACTGTTTTTT
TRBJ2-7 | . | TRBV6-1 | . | CASSQDRDTYEQYF | TGTGCCAGCAGCCAGGACAGAGATACCTACGAGCAGTACTTC
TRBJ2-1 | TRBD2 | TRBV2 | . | CASIASGRPIRPDEQFF | TGTGCCAGCATCGCTAGCGGGAGGCCCATTCGTCCCGATGAGCAGTTCTTC